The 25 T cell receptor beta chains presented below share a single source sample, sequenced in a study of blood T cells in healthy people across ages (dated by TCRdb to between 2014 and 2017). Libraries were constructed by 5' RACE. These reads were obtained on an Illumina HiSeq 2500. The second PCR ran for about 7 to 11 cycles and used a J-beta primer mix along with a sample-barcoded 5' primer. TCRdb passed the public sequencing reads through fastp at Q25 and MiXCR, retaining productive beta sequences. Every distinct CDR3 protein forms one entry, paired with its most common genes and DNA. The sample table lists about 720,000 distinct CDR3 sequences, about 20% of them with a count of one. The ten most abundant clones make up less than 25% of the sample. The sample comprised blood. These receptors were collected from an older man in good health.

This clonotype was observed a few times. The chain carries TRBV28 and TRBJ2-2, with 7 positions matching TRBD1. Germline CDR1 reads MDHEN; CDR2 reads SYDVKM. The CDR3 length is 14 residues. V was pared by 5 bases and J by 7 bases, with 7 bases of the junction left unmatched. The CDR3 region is CASSRDSWDGELFF. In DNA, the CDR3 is TGTGCCAGCAGTAGGGACAGTTGGGACGGGGAGCTGTTTTTT.

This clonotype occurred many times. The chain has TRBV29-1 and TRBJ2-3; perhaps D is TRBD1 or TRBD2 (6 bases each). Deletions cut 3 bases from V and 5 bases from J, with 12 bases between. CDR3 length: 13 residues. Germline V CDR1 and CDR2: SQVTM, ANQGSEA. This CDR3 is CSVEKGGEDTQYF. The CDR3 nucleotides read TGCAGCGTTGAGAAGGGGGGCGAAGATACGCAGTATTTT.

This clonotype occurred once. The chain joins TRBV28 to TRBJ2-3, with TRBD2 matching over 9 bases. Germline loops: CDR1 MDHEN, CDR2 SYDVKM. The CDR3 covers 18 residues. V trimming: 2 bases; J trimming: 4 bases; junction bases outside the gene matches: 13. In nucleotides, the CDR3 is TGTGCCAGCAGTTTAATCCGAAGCGGGGGGCCTTTCGCAGATACGCAGTATTTT. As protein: CASSLIRSGGPFADTQYF. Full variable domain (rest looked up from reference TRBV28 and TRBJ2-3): DVKVTQSSRYLVKRTGEKVFLECVQDMDHENMFWYRQDPGLGLRLIYFSYDVKMKEKGDIPEGYSVSREKKERFSLILESASTNQTSMYLCASSLIRSGGPFADTQYFGPGTRLTVL.

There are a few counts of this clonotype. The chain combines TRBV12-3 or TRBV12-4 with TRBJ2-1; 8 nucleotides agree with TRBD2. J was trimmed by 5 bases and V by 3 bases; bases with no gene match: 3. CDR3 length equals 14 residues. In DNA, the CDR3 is TGTGCCAGCAGTTTTTTACTAGCGGACAATGAGCAGTTCTTC. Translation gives CASSFLLADNEQFF.

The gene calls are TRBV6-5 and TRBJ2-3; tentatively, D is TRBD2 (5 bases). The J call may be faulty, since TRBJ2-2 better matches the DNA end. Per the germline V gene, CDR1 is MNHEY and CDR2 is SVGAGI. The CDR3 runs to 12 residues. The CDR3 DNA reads TGTGCCAGCAGTTACTCGGGGAGCGGGCTGTTTTTT. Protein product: CASSYSGSGLFF.

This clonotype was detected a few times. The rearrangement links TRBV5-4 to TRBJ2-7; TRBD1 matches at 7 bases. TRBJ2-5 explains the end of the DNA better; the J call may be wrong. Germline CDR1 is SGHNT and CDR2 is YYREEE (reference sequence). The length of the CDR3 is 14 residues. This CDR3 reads CASSGATGQETQYF. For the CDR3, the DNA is TGTGCCAGCAGCGGGGCGACAGGGCAAGAGACCCAGTACTTC.

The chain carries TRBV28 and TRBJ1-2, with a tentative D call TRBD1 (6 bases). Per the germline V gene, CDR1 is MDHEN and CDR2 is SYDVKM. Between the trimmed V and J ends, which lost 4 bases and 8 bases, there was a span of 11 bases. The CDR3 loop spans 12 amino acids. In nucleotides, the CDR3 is TGTGCCAGCAGTTCTCCCCAGGGGGGCTACACCTTC. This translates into CASSSPQGGYTF.

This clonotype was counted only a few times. The CDR3 DNA reads as TGCAGCGTTAAGGACAGGGTTGGTGTAGATACGCAGTATTTT. It translates to CSVKDRVGVDTQYF. The rearrangement joins TRBV29-1 to TRBJ2-3, with TRBD1 matching 8 bases. V trimming: 5 bases; J trimming: 5 bases; junction bases outside the gene matches: 9. The CDR3 runs 14 residues. Germline CDR1 is SQVTM and CDR2 is ANQGSEA.

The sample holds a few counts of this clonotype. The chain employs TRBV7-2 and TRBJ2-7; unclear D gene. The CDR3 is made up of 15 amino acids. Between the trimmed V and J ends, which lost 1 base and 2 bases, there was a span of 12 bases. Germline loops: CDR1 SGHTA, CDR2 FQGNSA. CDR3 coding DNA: TGTGCCAGCAGCTTAGAGATCAGCCCAACCTACGAGCAGTACTTC. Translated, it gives CASSLEISPTYEQYF.

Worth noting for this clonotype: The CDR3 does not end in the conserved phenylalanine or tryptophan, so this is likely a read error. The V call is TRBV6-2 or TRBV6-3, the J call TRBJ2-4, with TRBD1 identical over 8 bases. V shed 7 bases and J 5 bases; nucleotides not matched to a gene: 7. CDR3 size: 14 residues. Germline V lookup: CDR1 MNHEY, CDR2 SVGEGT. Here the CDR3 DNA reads TGTGCCAGCAACAAGGACAGGGTAGAAAACATTCAGTACCTC. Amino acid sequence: CASNKDRVENIQYL.

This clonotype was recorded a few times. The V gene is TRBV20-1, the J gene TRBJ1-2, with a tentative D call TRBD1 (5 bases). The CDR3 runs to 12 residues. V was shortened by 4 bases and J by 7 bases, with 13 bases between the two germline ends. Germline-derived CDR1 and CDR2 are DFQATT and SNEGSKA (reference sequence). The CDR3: CSAKRGPRGYTF. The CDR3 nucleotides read TGCAGTGCTAAGCGGGGCCCACGTGGCTACACCTTC.

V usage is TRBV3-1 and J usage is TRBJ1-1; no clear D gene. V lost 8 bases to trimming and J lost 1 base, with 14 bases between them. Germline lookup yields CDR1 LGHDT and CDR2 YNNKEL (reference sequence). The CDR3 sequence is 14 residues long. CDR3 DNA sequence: TGTGCCAGCGGCATCCACCGGGGGAACACTGAAGCTTTCTTT. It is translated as CASGIHRGNTEAFF.

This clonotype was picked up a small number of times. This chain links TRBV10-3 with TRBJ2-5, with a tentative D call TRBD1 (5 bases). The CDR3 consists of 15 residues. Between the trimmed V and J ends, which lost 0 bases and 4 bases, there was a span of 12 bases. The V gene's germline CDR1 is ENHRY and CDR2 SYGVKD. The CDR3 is CAISESGQQRETQYF. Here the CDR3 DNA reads TGTGCCATCAGTGAGTCGGGGCAGCAACGAGAGACCCAGTACTTC.

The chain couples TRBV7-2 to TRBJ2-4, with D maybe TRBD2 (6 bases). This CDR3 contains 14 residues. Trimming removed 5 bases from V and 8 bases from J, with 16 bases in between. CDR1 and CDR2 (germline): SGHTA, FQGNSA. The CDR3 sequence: CASSISYQRDIQYF. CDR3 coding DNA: TGTGCCAGCAGCATATCTTACCAGCGGGACATTCAGTACTTC.

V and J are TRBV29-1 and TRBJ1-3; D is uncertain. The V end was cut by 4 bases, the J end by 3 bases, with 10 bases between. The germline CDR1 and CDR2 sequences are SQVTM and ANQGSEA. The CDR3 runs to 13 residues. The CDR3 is CSVGVVSGNTIYF. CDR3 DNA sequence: TGCAGCGTTGGCGTAGTTAGTGGAAACACCATATATTTT. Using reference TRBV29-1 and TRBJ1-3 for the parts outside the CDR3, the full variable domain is SAVISQKPSRDICQRGTSLTIQCQVDSQVTMMFWYRQQPGQSLTLIATANQGSEATYESGFVIDKFPISRPNLTFSTLTVSNMSPEDSSIYLCSVGVVSGNTIYFGEGSWLTVV.

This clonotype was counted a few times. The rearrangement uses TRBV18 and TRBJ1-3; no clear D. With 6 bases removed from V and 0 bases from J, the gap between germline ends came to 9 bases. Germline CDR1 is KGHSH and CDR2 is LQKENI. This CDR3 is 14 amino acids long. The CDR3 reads CASSRTDSGNTIYF. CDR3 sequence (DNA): TGTGCCAGCTCTCGGACCGACTCTGGAAACACCATATATTTT. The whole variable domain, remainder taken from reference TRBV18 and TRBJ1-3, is NAGVMQNPRHLVRRRGQEARLRCSPMKGHSHVYWYRQLPEEGLKFMVYLQKENIIDESGMPKERFSAEFPKEGPSILRIQQVVRGDSAAYFCASSRTDSGNTIYFGEGSWLTVV.

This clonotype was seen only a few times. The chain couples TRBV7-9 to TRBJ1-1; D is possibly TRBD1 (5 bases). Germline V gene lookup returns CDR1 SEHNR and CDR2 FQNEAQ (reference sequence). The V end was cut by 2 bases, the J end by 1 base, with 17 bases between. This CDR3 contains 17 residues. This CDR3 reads CASSLTPGGVGNTEAFF. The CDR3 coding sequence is TGTGCCAGCAGCTTAACCCCAGGAGGGGTGGGGAACACTGAAGCTTTCTTT.

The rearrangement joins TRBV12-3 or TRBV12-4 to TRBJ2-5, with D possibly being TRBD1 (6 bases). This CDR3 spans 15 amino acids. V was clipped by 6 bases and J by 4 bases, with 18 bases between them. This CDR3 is CASRGWGSGAETQYF. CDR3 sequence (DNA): TGTGCCAGCAGGGGTTGGGGCTCAGGGGCAGAGACCCAGTACTTC.

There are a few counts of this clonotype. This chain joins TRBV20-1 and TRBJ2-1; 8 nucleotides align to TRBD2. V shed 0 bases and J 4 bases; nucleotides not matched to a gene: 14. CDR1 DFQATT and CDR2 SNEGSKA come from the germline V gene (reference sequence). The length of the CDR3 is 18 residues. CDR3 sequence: CSARDPRVTGGPYNEQFF. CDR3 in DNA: TGCAGTGCTAGAGATCCTAGAGTGACGGGAGGGCCTTACAATGAGCAGTTCTTC.

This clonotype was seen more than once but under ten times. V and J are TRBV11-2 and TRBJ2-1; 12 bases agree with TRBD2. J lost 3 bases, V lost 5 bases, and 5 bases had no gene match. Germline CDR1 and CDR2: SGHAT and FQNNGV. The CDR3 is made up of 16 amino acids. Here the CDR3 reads CASSPGLAGIYNEQFF. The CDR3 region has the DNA TGTGCCAGCAGCCCCGGACTAGCGGGGATCTACAATGAGCAGTTCTTC.

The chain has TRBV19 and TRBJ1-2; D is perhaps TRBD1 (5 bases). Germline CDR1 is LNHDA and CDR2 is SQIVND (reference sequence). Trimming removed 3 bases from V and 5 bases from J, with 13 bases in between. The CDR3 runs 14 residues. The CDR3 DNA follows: TGTGCCAGTAGTATTTTCAGGGAGCGGTATGGCTACACCTTC. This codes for CASSIFRERYGYTF.

The CDR3 DNA follows: TGTGCCAGCAGCTCCGTAGGGGGCCCAAACACCGGGGAGCTGTTTTTT. Its translation: CASSSVGGPNTGELFF. The V and J genes are TRBV5-5 and TRBJ2-2; TRBD1 aligns across 7 bases. Germline trimming cut 3 bases from V and 2 bases from J; bases unmatched to any gene: 7. The CDR3 is made up of 16 amino acids. CDR1 is SGHKS, CDR2 YYEKEE, per germline (reference sequence). Full variable domain (rest looked up from reference TRBV5-5 and TRBJ2-2): DAGVTQSPTHLIKTRGQQVTLRCSPISGHKSVSWYQQVLGQGPQFIFQYYEKEERGRGNFPDRFSARQFPNYSSELNVNALLLGDSALYLCASSSVGGPNTGELFFGEGSRLTVL.

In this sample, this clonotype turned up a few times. The CDR3 loop reads CSVVSQGVYNEQFF. The CDR3 coding sequence is TGCAGCGTTGTTTCACAGGGGGTCTACAATGAGCAGTTCTTC. The rearrangement links TRBV29-1 to TRBJ2-1, with 8 bases that match TRBD1. Trimming at V came to 4 bases and at J to 3 bases, leaving 5 bases not matched to a gene. CDR3 length: 14 amino acids. Germline values: CDR1 SQVTM, CDR2 ANQGSEA.

CDR3 sequence (DNA): TGCAGCGCCGGAGCAGGCGTTGGGGCCAACGTCCTGACTTTC. It is translated as CSAGAGVGANVLTF. The chain uses TRBV29-1 and TRBJ2-6; D gene uncertain. The germline CDR1 and CDR2 sequences are SQVTM and ANQGSEA. This CDR3 spans 14 amino acids. Trimming took off 7 bases at V and 3 bases at J, with 13 bases between the two ends.

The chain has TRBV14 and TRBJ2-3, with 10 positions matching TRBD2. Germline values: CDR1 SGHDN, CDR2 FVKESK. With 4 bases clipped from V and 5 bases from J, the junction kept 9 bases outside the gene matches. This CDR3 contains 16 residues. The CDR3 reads CASSPLAGAARDTQYF. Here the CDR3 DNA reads TGTGCCAGCAGCCCTCTAGCGGGGGCAGCCAGAGATACGCAGTATTTT.